One T cell receptor beta chain is described in this entry. The antigen is unknown. Quantitative barcoded 5'-RACE was used to prepare TCR beta libraries. MiXCR, run by TCRdb on the 5' RACE reads, gives a single entry per CDR3 protein. The sample gives roughly 100,000 distinct CDR3 sequences, about 24% of which show up once; around 12% is in the top ten. This sample stems from a study of CD8 T cells in ankylosing spondylitis. Study results and caveats: Those disease-linked clones were CD8+; they were also relatively rare in peripheral blood.

Per germline, CDR1 SNHLY and CDR2 FYNNEI. The CDR3 covers 14 residues. The sample was synovial fluid, either unsorted or a sorted T cell fraction (not recorded which). This TCR came from a male donor with ankylosing spondylitis. The V and J genes are TRBV2 and TRBJ2-5; 7 bases match TRBD1. CDR3 bases: TGTGTCCAGCAAGAACTAGAGGGGGCAGAGACCCAGTACTTC. Translation gives CVQQELEGAETQYF.